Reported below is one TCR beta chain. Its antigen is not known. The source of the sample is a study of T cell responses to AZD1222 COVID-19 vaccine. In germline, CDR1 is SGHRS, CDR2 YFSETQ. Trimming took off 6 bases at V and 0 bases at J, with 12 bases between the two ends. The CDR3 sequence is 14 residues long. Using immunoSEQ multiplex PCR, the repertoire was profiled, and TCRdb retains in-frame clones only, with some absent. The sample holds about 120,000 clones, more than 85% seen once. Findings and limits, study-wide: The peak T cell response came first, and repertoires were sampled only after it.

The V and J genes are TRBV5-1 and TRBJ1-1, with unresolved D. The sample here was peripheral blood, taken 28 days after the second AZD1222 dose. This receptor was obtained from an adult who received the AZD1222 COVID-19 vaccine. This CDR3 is CASTERAMNTEAFF. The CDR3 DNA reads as TGCGCCAGCACCGAGAGGGCTATGAACACTGAAGCTTTCTTT.